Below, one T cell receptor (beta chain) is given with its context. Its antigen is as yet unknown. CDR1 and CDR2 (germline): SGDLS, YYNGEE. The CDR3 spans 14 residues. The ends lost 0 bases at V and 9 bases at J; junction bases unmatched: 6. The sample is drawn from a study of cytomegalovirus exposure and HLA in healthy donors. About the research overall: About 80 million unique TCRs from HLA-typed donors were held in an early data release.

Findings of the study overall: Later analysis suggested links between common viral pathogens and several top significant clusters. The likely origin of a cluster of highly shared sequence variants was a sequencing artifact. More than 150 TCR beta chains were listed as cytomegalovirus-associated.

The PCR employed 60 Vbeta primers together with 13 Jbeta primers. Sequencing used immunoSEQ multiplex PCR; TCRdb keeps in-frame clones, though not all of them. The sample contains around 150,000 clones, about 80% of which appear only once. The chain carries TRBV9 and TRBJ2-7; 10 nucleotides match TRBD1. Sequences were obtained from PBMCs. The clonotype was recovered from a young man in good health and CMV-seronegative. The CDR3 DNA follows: TGTGCCAGCAGCGTAGACCGGACAGGGGGACTGCAGTACTTC. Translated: CASSVDRTGGLQYF.